These T cell receptor beta chains were read from a single sample in a study of blood T cell repertoires in COVID-19. Clones were read by immunoSEQ multiplex PCR, and TCRdb kept only the in-frame ones, dropping some. Found here are a few hundred thousand clones, 85% of them singletons; the top ten hold more than 3%. The material sequenced was peripheral blood. The receptors derive from a young woman with acute or convalescent COVID-19. Both conserved end residues are part of each CDR3. Each record gives: V gene, CDR3 protein.

V gene: TRBV5-4; CDR3 protein: CASSLNGREREAQYF
V gene: TRBV5-6; CDR3 protein: CASSLGQLIRADTQYF
V gene: TRBV4-1; CDR3 protein: CASSQDPASGGVDEQFF
V gene: TRBV7-8; CDR3 protein: CASSPRTSGGSNEQFF
V gene: TRBV20-1; CDR3 protein: CSARDYYEQYF
V gene: TRBV28; CDR3 protein: CASTYRTGANSPLHF
V gene: TRBV9; CDR3 protein: CASSTRTGQGTNEKLFF
V gene: TRBV5-8; CDR3 protein: CASSLEGRGKGEQFF
V gene: TRBV28; CDR3 protein: CASSLMEGQPLHF
V gene: TRBV13; CDR3 protein: CASSQRGASGSTDTQYF
V gene: TRBV9; CDR3 protein: CASSVGAASNYGYTF
V gene: TRBV4-1; CDR3 protein: CASSHQGNSGNTIYF
V gene: TRBV5-4; CDR3 protein: CASSSDGANYGYTF
V gene: TRBV19; CDR3 protein: CASSITGDYGYTF
V gene: TRBV5-1; CDR3 protein: CASSLIGEAVEQYF
V gene: TRBV24-1; CDR3 protein: CATKQNYGYTF
V gene: TRBV29-1; CDR3 protein: CSVGANEKLFF
V gene: TRBV5-1; CDR3 protein: CASSLEGGRNQPQHF
V gene: TRBV28; CDR3 protein: CASSFTTGGETQYF
V gene: TRBV28; CDR3 protein: CASRPLRGGEKLFF
V gene: TRBV19; CDR3 protein: CASSRSGIGQPQHF
V gene: TRBV18; CDR3 protein: CASSPSMRSSGNTIYF